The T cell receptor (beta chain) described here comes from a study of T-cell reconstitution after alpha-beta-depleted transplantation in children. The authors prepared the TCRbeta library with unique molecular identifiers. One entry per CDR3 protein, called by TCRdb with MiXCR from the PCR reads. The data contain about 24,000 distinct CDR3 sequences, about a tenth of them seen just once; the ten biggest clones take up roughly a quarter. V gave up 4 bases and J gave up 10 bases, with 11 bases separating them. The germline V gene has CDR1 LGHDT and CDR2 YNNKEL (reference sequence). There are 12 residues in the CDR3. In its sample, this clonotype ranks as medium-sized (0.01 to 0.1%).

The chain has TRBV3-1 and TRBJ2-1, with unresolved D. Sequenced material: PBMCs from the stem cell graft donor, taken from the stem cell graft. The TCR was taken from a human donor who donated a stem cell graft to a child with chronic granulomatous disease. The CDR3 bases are TGTGCCAGCAGCCCGACGGGCTGGGAGCAGTTCTTC. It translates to CASSPTGWEQFF.